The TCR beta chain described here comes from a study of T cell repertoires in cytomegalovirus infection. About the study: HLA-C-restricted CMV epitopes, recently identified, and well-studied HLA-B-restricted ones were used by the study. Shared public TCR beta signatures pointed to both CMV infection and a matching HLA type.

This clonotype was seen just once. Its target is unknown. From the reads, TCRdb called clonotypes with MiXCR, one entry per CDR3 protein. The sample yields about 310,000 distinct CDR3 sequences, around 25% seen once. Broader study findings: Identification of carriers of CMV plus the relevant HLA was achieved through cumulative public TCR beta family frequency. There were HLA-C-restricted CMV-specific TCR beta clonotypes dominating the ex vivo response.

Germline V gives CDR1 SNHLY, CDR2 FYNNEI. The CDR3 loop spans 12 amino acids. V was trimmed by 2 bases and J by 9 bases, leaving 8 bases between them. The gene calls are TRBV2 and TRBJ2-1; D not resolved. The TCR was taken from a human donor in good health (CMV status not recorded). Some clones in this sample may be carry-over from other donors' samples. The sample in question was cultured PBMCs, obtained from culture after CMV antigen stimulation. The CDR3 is CASSERGGEQFF. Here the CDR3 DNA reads TGTGCCAGCAGTGAAAGAGGTGGTGAGCAGTTCTTC. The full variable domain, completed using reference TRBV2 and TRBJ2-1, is EPEVTQTPSHQVTQMGQEVILRCVPISNHLYFYWYRQILGQKVEFLVSFYNNEISEKSEIFDDQFSVERPDGSNFTLKIRSTKLEDSAMYFCASSERGGEQFFGPGTRLTVL.